This is a list of T cell receptor beta chains from one sample in a study of T cell responses to AZD1222 COVID-19 vaccine. This table comes from immunoSEQ multiplex PCR, and its TCRdb copy is limited to in-frame clones, with some not included. The sample records around 120,000 clones, 90% being singletons. This specimen consisted of peripheral blood, obtained on day 0 of AZD1222 vaccination. Receptor source: an adult in good health. Both conserved end residues are part of each CDR3. D genes are given only for firm matches. Only some rows state a clone size, as once, few, many or a class for expanded clones.

j_gene: TRBJ2-1; v_gene: TRBV27; abundance: -; d_gene: -; CDR3nt: TGTGCCAGCAGCACGGAGCTCGGTCGGCAGTTCTTC; CDR3aa: CASSTELGRQFF
j_gene: TRBJ1-1; v_gene: TRBV30; abundance: -; d_gene: -; CDR3nt: TGTGCCTGGAGTGTCACTGGCACTGAAGCTTTCTTT; CDR3aa: CAWSVTGTEAFF
j_gene: TRBJ1-4; v_gene: TRBV7-8; abundance: once; d_gene: -; CDR3nt: TGTGCCAGCAGCTTAGATATGGGGGCTGCTAATGAAAAACTGTTTTTT; CDR3aa: CASSLDMGAANEKLFF
j_gene: TRBJ2-1; v_gene: TRBV11-2; abundance: -; d_gene: -; CDR3nt: TGTGCCAGCAGCTTAGTTGCGGGACGCTCCTACAATGAGCAGTTCTTC; CDR3aa: CASSLVAGRSYNEQFF
j_gene: TRBJ2-1; v_gene: TRBV19; abundance: -; d_gene: -; CDR3nt: TGTGCCAGTAGTCCTAGCGGAGGCAGGGGCAATGAGCAGTTCTTC; CDR3aa: CASSPSGGRGNEQFF
j_gene: TRBJ1-2; v_gene: TRBV5-5; abundance: -; d_gene: -; CDR3nt: TGTGCCAGCAGTTCTTTCTTTTTTGGGTACGACTATGGCTACACCTTC; CDR3aa: CASSSFFFGYDYGYTF
j_gene: TRBJ2-5; v_gene: TRBV24-1; abundance: -; d_gene: TRBD1; CDR3nt: TGTGCCACCAGTAGAACAGGGGATGTGGAGACCCAGTACTTC; CDR3aa: CATSRTGDVETQYF
j_gene: TRBJ1-6; v_gene: TRBV25-1; abundance: -; d_gene: TRBD1; CDR3nt: TGTGCCAGCAGCCCCCGGACAGGGACAAATTCACCCCTCCACTTT; CDR3aa: CASSPRTGTNSPLHF
j_gene: TRBJ1-4; v_gene: TRBV5-1; abundance: -; d_gene: TRBD1; CDR3nt: TGCGCCAGCAGCTCTCGGACAGGGACTAATGAAAAACTGTTTTTT; CDR3aa: CASSSRTGTNEKLFF
j_gene: TRBJ2-7; v_gene: TRBV7-6; abundance: -; d_gene: TRBD2; CDR3nt: TGTGCCAGCAGCTCCTCTAGCGGGCACAGCTACGAGCAGTACTTC; CDR3aa: CASSSSSGHSYEQYF
j_gene: TRBJ2-1; v_gene: TRBV28; abundance: once; d_gene: -; CDR3nt: TGTGCCAGCAAAAACCCAGGTAGGGCCCTGGACAATGAGCAGTTCTTC; CDR3aa: CASKNPGRALDNEQFF
j_gene: TRBJ1-2; v_gene: TRBV2; abundance: -; d_gene: -; CDR3nt: TGTGCCAGCAGTGGGGCGGGCACTAACTATGGCTACACCTTC; CDR3aa: CASSGAGTNYGYTF
j_gene: TRBJ1-1; v_gene: TRBV28; abundance: -; d_gene: TRBD1; CDR3nt: TGTGCCAGCAGTTTAGAGGAGGGGGCTCGAATGAACACTGAAGCTTTCTTT; CDR3aa: CASSLEEGARMNTEAFF
j_gene: TRBJ2-7; v_gene: TRBV10-1; abundance: -; d_gene: -; CDR3nt: TGCGCCAGCAGTGGGGGGTCTGGGTTGGCCGCCTACGAGCAGTACTTC; CDR3aa: CASSGGSGLAAYEQYF
j_gene: TRBJ2-1; v_gene: TRBV7-2; abundance: -; d_gene: TRBD2; CDR3nt: TGTGCCAGCAGCCCCCAGGGAGCGGGAGTCAATGAGCAGTTCTTC; CDR3aa: CASSPQGAGVNEQFF
j_gene: TRBJ1-5; v_gene: TRBV2; abundance: -; d_gene: -; CDR3nt: TGTGCCAGCAACAGGGAGGGTCAGCCCCAGCATTTT; CDR3aa: CASNREGQPQHF
j_gene: TRBJ2-7; v_gene: TRBV7-9; abundance: few; d_gene: TRBD1; CDR3nt: TGTGCCAGCAGCTTAGGGCCGACAGGGGCACATTACGAGCAGTACTTC; CDR3aa: CASSLGPTGAHYEQYF
j_gene: TRBJ2-3; v_gene: TRBV2; abundance: -; d_gene: -; CDR3nt: TGTGCCAGCACTCCCGAAGGGGATACGCAGTATTTT; CDR3aa: CASTPEGDTQYF
j_gene: TRBJ1-2; v_gene: TRBV6-5; abundance: -; d_gene: -; CDR3nt: TGTGCCAGCAGTTCTATGGGGCACGGGGGCTACACCTTC; CDR3aa: CASSSMGHGGYTF
j_gene: TRBJ2-2; v_gene: TRBV5-1; abundance: -; d_gene: TRBD1; CDR3nt: TGCGCCAGCAGCAGGGACAGGACGACCGGGGAGCTGTTTTTT; CDR3aa: CASSRDRTTGELFF
j_gene: TRBJ2-7; v_gene: TRBV2; abundance: -; d_gene: TRBD1; CDR3nt: TGTGCCAGCACCCAGGACAGGGACTACGAGCAGTACTTC; CDR3aa: CASTQDRDYEQYF
j_gene: TRBJ1-4; v_gene: TRBV18; abundance: -; d_gene: -; CDR3nt: TGTGCCAGCTCAACTACGGACAGTTTGATGTCGGAAAAACTGTTTTTT; CDR3aa: CASSTTDSLMSEKLFF
j_gene: TRBJ1-5; v_gene: TRBV6-6; abundance: -; d_gene: -; CDR3nt: TGTGCCAGCAGACGAGACAGGCGGGGCAATCAGCCCCAGCATTTT; CDR3aa: CASRRDRRGNQPQHF
j_gene: TRBJ2-7; v_gene: TRBV7-2; abundance: -; d_gene: TRBD2; CDR3nt: TGTGCCAGCAGCTTACAGACTAGCGGGAGTCAATACGAGCAGTACTTC; CDR3aa: CASSLQTSGSQYEQYF
j_gene: TRBJ1-5; v_gene: TRBV5-1; abundance: -; d_gene: -; CDR3nt: TGCGCCAGCAGCCCCGTCCCGGGTAGCAATCAGCCCCAGCATTTT; CDR3aa: CASSPVPGSNQPQHF
j_gene: TRBJ2-7; v_gene: TRBV29-1; abundance: -; d_gene: TRBD1; CDR3nt: TGCAGCGTTGGGGACAGTACCAACTACGAGCAGTACTTC; CDR3aa: CSVGDSTNYEQYF
j_gene: TRBJ1-2; v_gene: TRBV2; abundance: -; d_gene: -; CDR3nt: TGTGCCAGCACCCGACTTACAGGAAACTATGGCTACACCTTC; CDR3aa: CASTRLTGNYGYTF
j_gene: TRBJ2-1; v_gene: TRBV7-9; abundance: -; d_gene: TRBD2; CDR3nt: TGTGCCAGCAGCCTGGGACTAGCGGGGAACAATGAGCAGTTCTTC; CDR3aa: CASSLGLAGNNEQFF
j_gene: TRBJ1-1; v_gene: TRBV2; abundance: -; d_gene: -; CDR3nt: TGTGCCAGCAGTAGCCAAGGCTACACTGAAGCTTTCTTT; CDR3aa: CASSSQGYTEAFF
j_gene: TRBJ1-5; v_gene: TRBV27; abundance: few; d_gene: -; CDR3nt: TGTGCCAGCGCTTGGGCCGGGACGGCTAGGCCCCAGCATTTT; CDR3aa: CASAWAGTARPQHF
j_gene: TRBJ2-5; v_gene: TRBV6-2/TRBV6-3; abundance: -; d_gene: TRBD2; CDR3nt: TGTGCCAGCAGTGGGCTAGCGGCAGAGACCCAGTACTTC; CDR3aa: CASSGLAAETQYF
j_gene: TRBJ1-6; v_gene: TRBV28; abundance: -; d_gene: TRBD1; CDR3nt: TGTGCCAGCAGAGCCGACAAACAGGGGGCGAGGAATTCACCCCTCCACTTT; CDR3aa: CASRADKQGARNSPLHF
j_gene: TRBJ1-4; v_gene: TRBV19; abundance: once; d_gene: -; CDR3nt: TGTGCCAGTAGTGCCTACAGGGAGAAGAATGAAAAACTGTTTTTT; CDR3aa: CASSAYREKNEKLFF
j_gene: TRBJ2-7; v_gene: TRBV5-5; abundance: once; d_gene: TRBD1; CDR3nt: TGTGCCAGCAGCCCCCGGGACAGGGTGCACGAGCAGTACTTC; CDR3aa: CASSPRDRVHEQYF
j_gene: TRBJ2-1; v_gene: TRBV4-1; abundance: -; d_gene: -; CDR3nt: TGCGCCAGCAGCCTCACGACGGATGTATTCTACAATGAGCAGTTCTTC; CDR3aa: CASSLTTDVFYNEQFF
j_gene: TRBJ1-2; v_gene: TRBV14; abundance: few; d_gene: -; CDR3nt: TGTGCCAGCAGCCAAGAAGGACGCCTGAACTATGGCTACACCTTC; CDR3aa: CASSQEGRLNYGYTF
j_gene: TRBJ2-1; v_gene: TRBV7-8; abundance: -; d_gene: -; CDR3nt: TGTGCCAGCAGCCAATTAGGGGCGGCTAGCGCCTACAATGAGCAGTTCTTC; CDR3aa: CASSQLGAASAYNEQFF
j_gene: TRBJ1-1; v_gene: TRBV2; abundance: -; d_gene: TRBD1; CDR3nt: TGTGCCAGCAGTTTTACCGGGACAGGGGGCGCCGGCACTGAAGCTTTCTTT; CDR3aa: CASSFTGTGGAGTEAFF
j_gene: TRBJ2-1; v_gene: TRBV10-1; abundance: -; d_gene: TRBD2; CDR3nt: TGCGCCAGCAGCTCGACTAGCGGGACTTACAATGAGCAGTTCTTC; CDR3aa: CASSSTSGTYNEQFF
j_gene: TRBJ2-5; v_gene: TRBV10-2; abundance: -; d_gene: TRBD2; CDR3nt: TGCGCCAGCAGTGAGTGGACTAGCGGAAAAGAGACCCAGTACTTC; CDR3aa: CASSEWTSGKETQYF
j_gene: TRBJ1-1; v_gene: TRBV14; abundance: -; d_gene: -; CDR3nt: TGTGCCAGCAGCCAAGATCCGATGGGGCTCGCTGAAGCTTTCTTT; CDR3aa: CASSQDPMGLAEAFF
j_gene: TRBJ2-2; v_gene: TRBV11-2; abundance: -; d_gene: TRBD2; CDR3nt: TGTGCCAGCAGGATGGGGACTAGCAGATACACCGGGGAGCTGTTTTTT; CDR3aa: CASRMGTSRYTGELFF
j_gene: TRBJ2-7; v_gene: TRBV7-9; abundance: -; d_gene: -; CDR3nt: TGTGCCAGCAGCTTCGGGACTCCCTCGAACGAGCAGTACTTC; CDR3aa: CASSFGTPSNEQYF
j_gene: TRBJ1-1; v_gene: TRBV6-6; abundance: -; d_gene: -; CDR3nt: TGTGCCAGCAGTCTTCAGGGGCGGAGCACTGAAGCTTTCTTT; CDR3aa: CASSLQGRSTEAFF
j_gene: TRBJ1-6; v_gene: TRBV25-1; abundance: -; d_gene: -; CDR3nt: TGTGCCAGCAGTGAATTCAGGGGAGGTAATTCACCCCTCCACTTT; CDR3aa: CASSEFRGGNSPLHF
j_gene: TRBJ2-1; v_gene: TRBV6-5; abundance: -; d_gene: -; CDR3nt: TGTGCCAGCAGCCGCCGGACAGACTACAATGAGCAGTTCTTC; CDR3aa: CASSRRTDYNEQFF
j_gene: TRBJ1-5; v_gene: TRBV7-2; abundance: -; d_gene: -; CDR3nt: TGTGCCAGCAGCCGTGACAGTGTCGATCAGCCCCAGCATTTT; CDR3aa: CASSRDSVDQPQHF
j_gene: TRBJ1-1; v_gene: TRBV6-5; abundance: -; d_gene: -; CDR3nt: TGTGCCAGCACCGCCAAAGGAGGAGAGAACACTGAAGCTTTCTTT; CDR3aa: CASTAKGGENTEAFF
j_gene: TRBJ1-4; v_gene: TRBV2; abundance: -; d_gene: -; CDR3nt: TGTGCCAGCAGGGGAACCGGGACACTTAATGAAAAACTGTTTTTT; CDR3aa: CASRGTGTLNEKLFF
j_gene: TRBJ2-7; v_gene: TRBV7-2; abundance: once; d_gene: -; CDR3nt: TGTGCCAGCAGCCACCAGGGGGGTGGGGGGCTTTACGAGCAGTACTTC; CDR3aa: CASSHQGGGGLYEQYF
j_gene: TRBJ2-6; v_gene: TRBV5-1; abundance: -; d_gene: -; CDR3nt: TGCGCCAGCAGCTTGTGGGGGGCCCTCTCTGGGGCCAACGTCCTGACTTTC; CDR3aa: CASSLWGALSGANVLTF
j_gene: TRBJ2-5; v_gene: TRBV5-6; abundance: -; d_gene: TRBD2; CDR3nt: TGTGCCAGCAGCGCTCGGGGCGGGGGAGAGACCCAGTACTTC; CDR3aa: CASSARGGGETQYF
j_gene: TRBJ1-5; v_gene: TRBV27; abundance: -; d_gene: -; CDR3nt: TGTGCCAGCAGTTTCGATGGCAATCAGCCCCAGCATTTT; CDR3aa: CASSFDGNQPQHF
j_gene: TRBJ2-2; v_gene: TRBV5-1; abundance: -; d_gene: TRBD2; CDR3nt: TGCGCCAGCAGCTTGGATGGTAGCGGGACGGTCACCGGGGAGCTGTTTTTT; CDR3aa: CASSLDGSGTVTGELFF
j_gene: TRBJ2-1; v_gene: TRBV10-3; abundance: -; d_gene: -; CDR3nt: TGTGCCATCCGGCTGGATTCGGCTTACAATGAGCAGTTCTTC; CDR3aa: CAIRLDSAYNEQFF
j_gene: TRBJ1-3; v_gene: TRBV2; abundance: -; d_gene: -; CDR3nt: TGTGCCAGCAGAGACGGGTGGTACACCATATATTTT; CDR3aa: CASRDGWYTIYF
j_gene: TRBJ1-2; v_gene: TRBV4-2; abundance: -; d_gene: -; CDR3nt: TGTGCCAGCAGCCAAGGAATAGGAGCTAACTATGGCTACACCTTC; CDR3aa: CASSQGIGANYGYTF